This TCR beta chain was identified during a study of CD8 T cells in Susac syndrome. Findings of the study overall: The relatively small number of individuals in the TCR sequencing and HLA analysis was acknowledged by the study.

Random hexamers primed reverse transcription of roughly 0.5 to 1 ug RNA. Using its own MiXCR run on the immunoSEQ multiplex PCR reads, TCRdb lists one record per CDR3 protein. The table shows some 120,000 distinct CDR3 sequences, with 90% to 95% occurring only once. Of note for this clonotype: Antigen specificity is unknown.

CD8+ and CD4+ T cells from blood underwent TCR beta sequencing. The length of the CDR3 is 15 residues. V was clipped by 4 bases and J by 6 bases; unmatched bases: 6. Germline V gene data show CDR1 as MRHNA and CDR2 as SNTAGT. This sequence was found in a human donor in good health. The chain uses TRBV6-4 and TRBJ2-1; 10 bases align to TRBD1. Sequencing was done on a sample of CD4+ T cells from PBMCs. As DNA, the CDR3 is TGTGCCAGCAGTGGCGAGGACAGGGGGATCAATGAGCAGTTCTTC. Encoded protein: CASSGEDRGINEQFF.